The present entry profiles one T cell receptor beta chain with its context. Original analysis: Amplifying reference gene primers gave estimates of nucleated cell counts. Assay used: immunoSEQ multiplex PCR; TCRdb lists only in-frame clones, some missing. V and J calls and clone size are those listed in that table; D and trimming were worked out from the DNA. The sample has approximately 240,000 clones, approximately 80% seen once. This specimen belongs to a study of blood T cell repertoires in COVID-19. In the study overall: From T cells, B-cell-depleted T cells, or PBMCs came the material, which was cDNA or gDNA.

The CDR3 contains 15 residues. Trimming shortened V by 6 bases and J by 2 bases, and 14 bases separated the two germline ends. Germline CDR1 and CDR2: SGHTA and FQGNSA. The rearrangement links TRBV7-2 to TRBJ1-5; the D is unclear. The TCR sequence derives from a woman older than 75 with active or convalescent COVID-19. The sequencing sample was made of peripheral blood. The CDR3 nucleotides are TGTGCCAGCAGTTTTGCGGGATGGGGCAATCAGCCCCAGCATTTT. This gives the protein CASSFAGWGNQPQHF.